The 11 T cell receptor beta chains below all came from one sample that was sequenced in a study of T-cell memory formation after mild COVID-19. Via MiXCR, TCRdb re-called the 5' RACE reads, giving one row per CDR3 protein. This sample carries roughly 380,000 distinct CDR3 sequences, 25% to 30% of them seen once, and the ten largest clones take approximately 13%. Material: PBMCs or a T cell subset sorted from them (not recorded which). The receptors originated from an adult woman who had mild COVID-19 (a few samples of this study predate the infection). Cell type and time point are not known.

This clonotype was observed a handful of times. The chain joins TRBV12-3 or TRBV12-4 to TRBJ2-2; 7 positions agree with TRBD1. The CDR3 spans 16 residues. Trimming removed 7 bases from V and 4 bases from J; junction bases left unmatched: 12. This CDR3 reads CASIASGGRGTGELFF. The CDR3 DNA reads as TGTGCCAGCATTGCCTCAGGGGGTAGGGGCACCGGGGAGCTGTTTTTT.

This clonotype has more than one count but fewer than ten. This CDR3 is CASSEWKGNYEQYF. For the CDR3, the DNA is TGTGCCAGCAGTGAATGGAAGGGAAACTACGAGCAGTACTTC. The V gene is TRBV25-1, the J gene TRBJ2-7; D is unclear. The CDR3 totals 14 residues. Trimming removed 1 base at V and 3 bases at J, with 10 bases between. From germline, CDR1 is MGHDK and CDR2 SYGVNS.

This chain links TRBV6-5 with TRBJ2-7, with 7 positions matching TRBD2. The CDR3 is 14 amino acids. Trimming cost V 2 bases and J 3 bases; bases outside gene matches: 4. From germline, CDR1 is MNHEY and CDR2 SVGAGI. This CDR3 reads CASSYERGYYEQYF. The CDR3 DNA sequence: TGTGCCAGCAGTTACGAGCGGGGTTACTACGAGCAGTACTTC.

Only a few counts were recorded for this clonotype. CDR3 bases: TGCGCCAGCAGCCTCATAGCGGGGGGGACCGGGGAGCTGTTTTTT. Protein sequence: CASSLIAGGTGELFF. V usage is TRBV4-1 and J usage is TRBJ2-2; 11 bases agree with TRBD2. This CDR3 has 15 residues. Germline lookup yields CDR1 MGHRA and CDR2 YSYEKL. The junction had 3 bases not matched to a gene; V was cut back by 4 bases and J by 5 bases.

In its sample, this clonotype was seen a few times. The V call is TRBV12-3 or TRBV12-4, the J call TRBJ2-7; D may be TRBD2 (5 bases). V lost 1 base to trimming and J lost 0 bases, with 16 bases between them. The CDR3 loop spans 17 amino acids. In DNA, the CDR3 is TGTGCCAGCAGTTTAGGGGATCGGAGGAAGAGCTCCTACGAGCAGTACTTC. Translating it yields CASSLGDRRKSSYEQYF.

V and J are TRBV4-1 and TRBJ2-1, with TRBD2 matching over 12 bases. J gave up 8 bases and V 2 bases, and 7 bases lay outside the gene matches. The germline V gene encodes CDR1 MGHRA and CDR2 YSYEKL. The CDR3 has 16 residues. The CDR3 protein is CASSQPTSGSRDEQFF. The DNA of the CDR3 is TGCGCCAGCAGCCAACCGACTAGCGGGAGCCGTGATGAGCAGTTCTTC.

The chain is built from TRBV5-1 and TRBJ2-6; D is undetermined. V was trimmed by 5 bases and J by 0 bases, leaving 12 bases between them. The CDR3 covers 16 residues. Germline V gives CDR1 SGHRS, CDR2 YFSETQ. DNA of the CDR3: TGCGCCAGCAGGGGCAGTACCTTCTCTGGGGCCAACGTCCTGACTTTC. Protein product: CASRGSTFSGANVLTF.

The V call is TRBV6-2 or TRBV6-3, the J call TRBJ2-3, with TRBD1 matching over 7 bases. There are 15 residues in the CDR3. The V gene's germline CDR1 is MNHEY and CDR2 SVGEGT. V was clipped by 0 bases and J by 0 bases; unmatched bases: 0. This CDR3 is CASSYSTGSTDTQYF. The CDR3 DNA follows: TGTGCCAGCAGTTACTCGACAGGGAGCACAGATACGCAGTATTTT.

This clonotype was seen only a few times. The CDR3 DNA reads TGCGCCAGCAGCCAAGATATACTGGGGCGCACTGAAGCTTTCTTT. Amino acid sequence: CASSQDILGRTEAFF. This chain connects TRBV4-1 to TRBJ1-1; possible D gene TRBD1, 5 bases. This CDR3 has 15 residues. Germline CDR1 MGHRA, CDR2 YSYEKL. The germline V and J ends were trimmed by 0 bases and 4 bases, with 12 bases remaining between them.

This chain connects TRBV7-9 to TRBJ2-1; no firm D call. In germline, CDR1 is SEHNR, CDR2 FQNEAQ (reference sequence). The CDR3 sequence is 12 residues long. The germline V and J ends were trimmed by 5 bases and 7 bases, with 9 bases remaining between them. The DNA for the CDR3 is TGTGCCAGCAGCAACGGAGCGAATGAGCAGTTCTTC. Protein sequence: CASSNGANEQFF.

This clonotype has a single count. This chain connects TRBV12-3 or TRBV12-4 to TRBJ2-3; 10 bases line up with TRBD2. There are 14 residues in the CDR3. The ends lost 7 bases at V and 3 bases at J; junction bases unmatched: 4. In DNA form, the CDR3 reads TGTGCCAGCAAAATAGCGGGAGGTACAGATACGCAGTATTTT. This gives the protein CASKIAGGTDTQYF.